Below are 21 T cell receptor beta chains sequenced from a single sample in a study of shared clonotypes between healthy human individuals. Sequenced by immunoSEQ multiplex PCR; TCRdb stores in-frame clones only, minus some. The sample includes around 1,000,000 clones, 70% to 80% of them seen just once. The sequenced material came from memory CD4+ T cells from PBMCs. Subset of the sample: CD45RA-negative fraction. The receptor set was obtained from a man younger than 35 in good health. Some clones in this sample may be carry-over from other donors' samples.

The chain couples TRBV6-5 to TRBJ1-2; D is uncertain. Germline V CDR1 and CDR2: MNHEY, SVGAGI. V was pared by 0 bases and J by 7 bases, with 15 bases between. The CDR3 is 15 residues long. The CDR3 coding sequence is TGTGCCAGCAGTTACTCGAGTCATTCCGGCGGTGGCTACACCTTC. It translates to CASSYSSHSGGGYTF.

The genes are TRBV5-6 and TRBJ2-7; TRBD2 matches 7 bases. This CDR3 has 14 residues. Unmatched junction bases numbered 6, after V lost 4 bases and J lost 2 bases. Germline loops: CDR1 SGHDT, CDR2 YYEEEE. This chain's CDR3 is CASSPPSGTYEQYF. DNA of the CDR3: TGTGCCAGCAGCCCGCCTAGCGGTACCTACGAGCAGTACTTC.

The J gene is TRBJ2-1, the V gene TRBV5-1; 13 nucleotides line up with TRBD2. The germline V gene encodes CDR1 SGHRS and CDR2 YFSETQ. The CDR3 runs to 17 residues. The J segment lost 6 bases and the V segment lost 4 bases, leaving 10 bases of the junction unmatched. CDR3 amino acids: CASSPRTSGRSVNEQFF. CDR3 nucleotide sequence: TGCGCCAGCAGCCCCAGGACTAGCGGGAGAAGTGTCAATGAGCAGTTCTTC.

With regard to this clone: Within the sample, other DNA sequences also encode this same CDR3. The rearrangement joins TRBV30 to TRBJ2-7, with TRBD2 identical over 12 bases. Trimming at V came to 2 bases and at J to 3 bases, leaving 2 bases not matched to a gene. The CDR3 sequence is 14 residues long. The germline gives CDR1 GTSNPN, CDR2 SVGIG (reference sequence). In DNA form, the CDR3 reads TGTGCCTGGAGTCCGGGACTAGCGGGCTACGAGCAGTACTTC. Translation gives CAWSPGLAGYEQYF.

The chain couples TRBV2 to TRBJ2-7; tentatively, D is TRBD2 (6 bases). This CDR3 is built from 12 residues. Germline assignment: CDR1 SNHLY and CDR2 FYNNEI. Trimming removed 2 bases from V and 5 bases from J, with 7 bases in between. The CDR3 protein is CASSEWGDEQYF. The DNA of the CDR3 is TGTGCCAGCAGTGAATGGGGGGACGAGCAGTACTTC.

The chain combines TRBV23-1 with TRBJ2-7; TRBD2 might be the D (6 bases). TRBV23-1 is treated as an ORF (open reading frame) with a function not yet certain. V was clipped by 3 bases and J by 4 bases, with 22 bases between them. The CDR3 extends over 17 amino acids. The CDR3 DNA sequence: TGCGCCAGCAGTCACAAAGCACGGGGACTTCGGGGGTACGAGCAGTACTTC. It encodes CASSHKARGLRGYEQYF.

The CDR3 region has the DNA TGTGCCAGCAGCCGCTACGGGGACAGGGGGGAAGCTTTCTTT. This translates into CASSRYGDRGEAFF. The chain links TRBV7-7 to TRBJ1-1; 11 nucleotides match TRBD1. This CDR3 is 14 amino acids long. The V segment lost 5 bases and the J segment 8 bases; nucleotides outside the gene matches: 7. Germline loops: CDR1 SSHAT, CDR2 FNYEAQ (reference sequence). The full variable domain, in which reference TRBV7-7 and TRBJ1-1 provide the parts outside the CDR3, is GAGVSQSPRYKVTKRGQDVTLRCDPISSHATLYWYQQALGQGPEFLTYFNYEAQPDKSGLPSDRFSAERPEGSISTLTIQRTEQRDSAMYRCASSRYGDRGEAFFGQGTRLTVV.

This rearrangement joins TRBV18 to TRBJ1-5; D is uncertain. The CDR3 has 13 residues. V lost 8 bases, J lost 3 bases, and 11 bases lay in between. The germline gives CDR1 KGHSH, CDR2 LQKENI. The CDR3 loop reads CASRGGPNQPQHF. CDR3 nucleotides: TGTGCCAGCCGGGGAGGACCCAATCAGCCCCAGCATTTT. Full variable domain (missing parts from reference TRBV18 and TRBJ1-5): NAGVMQNPRHLVRRRGQEARLRCSPMKGHSHVYWYRQLPEEGLKFMVYLQKENIIDESGMPKERFSAEFPKEGPSILRIQQVVRGDSAAYFCASRGGPNQPQHFGDGTRLSIL.

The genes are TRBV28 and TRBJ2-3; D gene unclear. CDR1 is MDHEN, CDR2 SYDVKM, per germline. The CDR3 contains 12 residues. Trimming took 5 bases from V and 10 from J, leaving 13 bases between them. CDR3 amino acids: CASSPPGLAQYF. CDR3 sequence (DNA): TGTGCCAGCAGTCCCCCGGGTTTGGCGCAGTATTTT.

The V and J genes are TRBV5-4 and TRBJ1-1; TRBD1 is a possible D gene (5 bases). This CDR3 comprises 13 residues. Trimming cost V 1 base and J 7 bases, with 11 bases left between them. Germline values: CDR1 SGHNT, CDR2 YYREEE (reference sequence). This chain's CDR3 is CASSLQGLGEAFF. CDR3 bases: TGTGCCAGCAGCTTGCAGGGTCTGGGTGAAGCTTTCTTT.

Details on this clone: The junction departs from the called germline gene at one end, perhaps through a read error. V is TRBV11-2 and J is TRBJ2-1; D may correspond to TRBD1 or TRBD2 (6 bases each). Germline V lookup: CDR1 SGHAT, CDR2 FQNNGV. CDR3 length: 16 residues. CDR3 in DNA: TGTGCCAGCCGCGCTCCGGAGGGGGGATGGATCAATGGGCAGTTCTTC. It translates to CASRAPEGGWINGQFF.

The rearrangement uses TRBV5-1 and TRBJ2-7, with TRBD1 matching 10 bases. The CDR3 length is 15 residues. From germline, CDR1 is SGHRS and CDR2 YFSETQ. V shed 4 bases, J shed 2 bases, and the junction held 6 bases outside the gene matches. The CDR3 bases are TGCGCCAGCAGCAAAGGGACAGGGGAGACCTACGAGCAGTACTTC. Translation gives CASSKGTGETYEQYF. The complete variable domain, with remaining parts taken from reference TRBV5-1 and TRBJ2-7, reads KAGVTQTPRYLIKTRGQQVTLSCSPISGHRSVSWYQQTPGQGLQFLFEYFSETQRNKGNFPGRFSGRQFSNSRSEMNVSTLELGDSALYLCASSKGTGETYEQYFGPGTRLTVT.

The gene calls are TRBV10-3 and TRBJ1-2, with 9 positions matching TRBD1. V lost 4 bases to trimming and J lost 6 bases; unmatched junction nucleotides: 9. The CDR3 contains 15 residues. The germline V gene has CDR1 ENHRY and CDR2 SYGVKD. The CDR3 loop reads CAISAGTGREDGYTF. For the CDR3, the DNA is TGTGCCATCAGTGCTGGGACAGGGCGAGAGGATGGCTACACCTTC.

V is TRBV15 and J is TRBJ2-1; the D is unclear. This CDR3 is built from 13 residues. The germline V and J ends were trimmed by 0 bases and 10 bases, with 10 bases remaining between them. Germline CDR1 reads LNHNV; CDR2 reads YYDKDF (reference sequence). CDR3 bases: TGTGCCACCAGCAGAGAGGTAGCCGGGGAGCAGTTCTTC. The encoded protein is CATSREVAGEQFF.

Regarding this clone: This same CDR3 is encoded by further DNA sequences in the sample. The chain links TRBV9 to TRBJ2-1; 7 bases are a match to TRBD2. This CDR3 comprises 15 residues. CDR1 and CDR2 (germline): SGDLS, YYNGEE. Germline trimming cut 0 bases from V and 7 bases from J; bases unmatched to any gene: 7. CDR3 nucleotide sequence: TGTGCCAGCAGCGTAGTGGCGGGAGTAGGGAATGAGCAGTTCTTC. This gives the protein CASSVVAGVGNEQFF.

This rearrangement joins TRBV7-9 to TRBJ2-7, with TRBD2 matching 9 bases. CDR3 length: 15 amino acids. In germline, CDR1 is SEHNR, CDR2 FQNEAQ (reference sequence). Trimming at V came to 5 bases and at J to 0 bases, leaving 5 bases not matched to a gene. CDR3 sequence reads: CASSRGAGGSYEQYF. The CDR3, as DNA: TGTGCCAGCAGCAGGGGAGCGGGAGGCTCCTACGAGCAGTACTTC.

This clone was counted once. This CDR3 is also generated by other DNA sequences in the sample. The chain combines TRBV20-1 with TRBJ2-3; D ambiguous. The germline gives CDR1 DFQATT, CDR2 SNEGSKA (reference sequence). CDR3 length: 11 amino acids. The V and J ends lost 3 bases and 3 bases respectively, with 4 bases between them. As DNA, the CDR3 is TGCAGTGCTAGCCGAACAGATACGCAGTATTTT. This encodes CSASRTDTQYF.

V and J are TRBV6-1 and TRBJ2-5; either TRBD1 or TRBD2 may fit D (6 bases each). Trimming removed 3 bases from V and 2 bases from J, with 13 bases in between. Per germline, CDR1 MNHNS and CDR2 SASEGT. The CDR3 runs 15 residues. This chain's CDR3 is CASSEGGPTQETQYF. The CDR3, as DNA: TGTGCCAGCAGTGAGGGGGGCCCTACTCAAGAGACCCAGTACTTC.

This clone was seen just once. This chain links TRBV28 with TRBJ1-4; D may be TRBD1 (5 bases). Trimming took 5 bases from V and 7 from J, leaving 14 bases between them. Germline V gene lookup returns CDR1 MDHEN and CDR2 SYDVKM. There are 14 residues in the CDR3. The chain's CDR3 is CASSNRLSIEKLFF. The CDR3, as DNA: TGTGCCAGCAGTAACAGGCTTTCAATTGAAAAACTGTTTTTT.

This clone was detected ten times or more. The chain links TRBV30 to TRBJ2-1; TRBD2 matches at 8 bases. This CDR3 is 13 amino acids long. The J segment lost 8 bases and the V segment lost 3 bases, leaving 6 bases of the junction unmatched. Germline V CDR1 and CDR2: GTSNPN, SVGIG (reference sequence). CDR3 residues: CAWSGGRMYEQFF. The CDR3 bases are TGTGCCTGGAGCGGCGGGAGGATGTATGAGCAGTTCTTC.

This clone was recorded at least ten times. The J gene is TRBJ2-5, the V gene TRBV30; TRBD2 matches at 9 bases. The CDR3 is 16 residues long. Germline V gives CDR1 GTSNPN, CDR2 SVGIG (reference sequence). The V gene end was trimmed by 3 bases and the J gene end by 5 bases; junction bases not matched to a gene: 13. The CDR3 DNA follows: TGTGCCTGGAGGACTAGCGGCACCCGATTCGCGGAGACCCAGTACTTC. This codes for CAWRTSGTRFAETQYF.